Listed here are 25 T cell receptor beta chains from one sample, sequenced in a study of monozygotic twins with cystic fibrosis. TCRdb's table, derived via immunoSEQ multiplex PCR, lists solely in-frame clones and lacks some. The sample lists 30,000 to 40,000 clones; approximately 65% were seen once. The material sequenced was blood. All receptors derive from a girl aged 10 to 17 with cystic fibrosis.

The J gene is TRBJ2-5, the V gene TRBV6-5; D uncertain. V lost 5 bases and J lost 2, with 9 bases in between. Germline V CDR1 and CDR2: MNHEY, SVGAGI. This CDR3 region has 13 residues. CDR3 DNA: TGTGCCAGCAGTCAAGATCATCAAGAGACCCAGTACTTC. Translating gives CASSQDHQETQYF.

V and J are TRBV30 and TRBJ1-2; no clear D gene. The CDR3 length is 12 residues. With 7 bases removed from V and 3 bases from J, the gap between germline ends came to 12 bases. Germline loops: CDR1 GTSNPN, CDR2 SVGIG (reference sequence). The CDR3 DNA follows: TGTGCCTCCCAGACGGGGTACTATGGCTACACCTTC. It yields the protein CASQTGYYGYTF. Looking up the rest from reference TRBV30 and TRBJ1-2 gives the full variable domain: SQTIHQWPATLVQPVGSPLSLECTVEGTSNPNLYWYRQAAGRGLQLLFYSVGIGQISSEVPQNLSASRPQDRQFILSSKKLLLSDSGFYLCASQTGYYGYTFGSGTRLTVV.

The chain recombines TRBV7-2 with TRBJ2-1; 8 positions match TRBD2. There are 16 residues in the CDR3. With V trimmed by 1 base and J by 9 bases, 11 bases remained unmatched. Germline CDR1 and CDR2: SGHTA and FQGNSA. CDR3 bases: TGTGCCAGCAGCTTAGTTTTCTGGCGGGAGGATGGTGAGCAGTTCTTC. Translated: CASSLVFWREDGEQFF.

This rearrangement joins TRBV5-6 to TRBJ2-7; D remains unclear. The germline V gene encodes CDR1 SGHDT and CDR2 YYEEEE. This CDR3 has 11 residues. V was clipped by 4 bases and J by 7 bases, with 9 bases between them. The CDR3 coding sequence is TGTGCCAGCAGCACCGTCGGGGAGCAGTACTTC. As protein: CASSTVGEQYF. Full variable domain (outside the CDR3, taken from reference TRBV5-6 and TRBJ2-7): DAGVTQSPTHLIKTRGQQVTLRCSPKSGHDTVSWYQQALGQGPQFIFQYYEEEERQRGNFPDRFSGHQFPNYSSELNVNALLLGDSALYLCASSTVGEQYFGPGTRLTVT.

In this sample, this clone turned up once. The chain recombines TRBV4-3 with TRBJ2-6; D gene ambiguous. Per the germline V gene, CDR1 is LGHNA and CDR2 is YSLEER. V lost 3 bases and J 0 bases, leaving 9 bases between the germline ends. The CDR3 spans 16 residues. The CDR3 DNA follows: TGCGCCAGCAGCCACTCTATACTCTCTGGGGCCAACGTCCTGACTTTC. Translated, it gives CASSHSILSGANVLTF.

The V gene is TRBV5-6, the J gene TRBJ1-1; TRBD1 aligns across 10 bases. The length of the CDR3 is 17 residues. With V trimmed by 4 bases and J by 0 bases, 9 bases remained unmatched. Germline CDR1 reads SGHDT; CDR2 reads YYEEEE. CDR3 bases: TGTGCCAGCAGCCCCTGGCTGGGACAGGGGATGAACACTGAAGCTTTCTTT. This translates into CASSPWLGQGMNTEAFF.

This clone has only a few counts. The J gene is TRBJ2-7, the V gene TRBV9; the D is unclear. CDR1 and CDR2 (germline): SGDLS, YYNGEE. CDR3 length equals 12 residues. V lost 3 bases and J 3 bases, leaving 7 bases between the germline ends. The CDR3 coding sequence is TGTGCCAGCAGCGGGGCGGACTACGAGCAGTACTTC. It encodes CASSGADYEQYF.

This clone was seen more than once but under ten times. V usage is TRBV27 and J usage is TRBJ2-5; D unclear. CDR1 and CDR2 from the germline V gene are MNHEY and SMNVEV (reference sequence). This CDR3 is 13 amino acids long. V was shortened by 2 bases and J by 5 bases, with 9 bases between the two germline ends. The CDR3 nucleotides read TGTGCCAGCAGTTTACCGGGTCGCGAGACCCAGTACTTC. This codes for CASSLPGRETQYF.

The chain combines TRBV13 with TRBJ1-2, with D maybe TRBD1 (6 bases). V was pared by 1 base and J by 4 bases, with 13 bases between. The length of the CDR3 is 15 residues. Germline V gives CDR1 PRHDT, CDR2 FYEKMQ (reference sequence). The CDR3 DNA follows: TGTGCCAGCAGCTTAGCGGCAGGGGACGTCTATGGCTACACCTTC. Translating it yields CASSLAAGDVYGYTF.

This chain links TRBV28 with TRBJ2-3, with TRBD2 matching 11 bases. The trim removed 4 bases at V and 3 bases at J, leaving 9 bases unmatched. The CDR3 runs 17 residues. Germline assignment: CDR1 MDHEN and CDR2 SYDVKM. CDR3 sequence: CASSYVAGGGVTDTQYF. In DNA form, the CDR3 reads TGTGCCAGCAGTTACGTAGCGGGAGGGGGGGTAACAGATACGCAGTATTTT.

This chain links TRBV9 with TRBJ2-2; 8 positions agree with TRBD1. The V gene end was trimmed by 5 bases and the J gene end by 1 base; junction bases not matched to a gene: 4. The CDR3 covers 15 residues. Germline loops: CDR1 SGDLS, CDR2 YYNGEE. The CDR3 spells CASSAGTGNTGELFF. In nucleotides, the CDR3 is TGTGCCAGCAGTGCCGGGACAGGGAACACCGGGGAGCTGTTTTTT. The whole variable domain, remainder taken from reference TRBV9 and TRBJ2-2, is DSGVTQTPKHLITATGQRVTLRCSPRSGDLSVYWYQQSLDQGLQFLIQYYNGEERAKGNILERFSAQQFPDLHSELNLSSLELGDSALYFCASSAGTGNTGELFFGEGSRLTVL.

The CDR3 loop reads CASIPMRVRYGYTF. The CDR3 DNA follows: TGTGCCAGCATTCCTATGCGGGTTAGATATGGCTACACCTTC. The genes are TRBV6-4 and TRBJ1-2, with D uncertain. Germline assignment: CDR1 MRHNA and CDR2 SNTAGT. Trimming stripped 7 bases from V and 5 bases from J, with 17 bases between. The CDR3 totals 14 residues.

The chain is built from TRBV27 and TRBJ1-2; 7 nucleotides align to TRBD1. Losses at the gene ends were 6 bases for V and 4 bases for J; bases not matched to a gene: 11. CDR3 length equals 15 residues. In germline, CDR1 is MNHEY, CDR2 SMNVEV (reference sequence). The CDR3 region is CASRPNRGEGYGYTF. DNA for the CDR3: TGTGCCAGCAGACCGAACAGGGGAGAGGGCTATGGCTACACCTTC.

The rearrangement links TRBV7-8 to TRBJ2-5, with TRBD1 matching over 11 bases. The CDR3 consists of 18 residues. Germline-derived CDR1 and CDR2 are SGHVS and FQNEAQ. The trim removed 5 bases at V and 3 bases at J, leaving 14 bases unmatched. CDR3 DNA sequence: TGTGCCAGCAGCGAAGACCCTACCCCGGGACAGGGGGAAGAGACCCAGTACTTC. Translated, it gives CASSEDPTPGQGEETQYF.

The gene calls are TRBV27 and TRBJ2-3; D might be TRBD2 (5 bases). Trimming cost V 8 bases and J 0 bases, with 12 bases left between them. Germline-derived CDR1 and CDR2 are MNHEY and SMNVEV (reference sequence). The CDR3 spans 14 residues. In DNA, the CDR3 is TGTGCCAGCCCCGCGGGCCCTAGCACAGATACGCAGTATTTT. This gives the protein CASPAGPSTDTQYF.

This chain joins TRBV6-1 and TRBJ1-1; a possible D gene is TRBD1 (6 bases). The CDR3 runs 13 residues. Germline V gene data show CDR1 as MNHNS and CDR2 as SASEGT. V lost 6 bases and J lost 3, with 11 bases in between. The CDR3 nucleotides are TGTGCCAGCAGGTTGGAGGGGGACACTGAAGCTTTCTTT. Translation: CASRLEGDTEAFF.

The CDR3 is CASSRGTVGTEAFF. The CDR3 bases are TGCGCCAGCAGCAGGGGGACAGTAGGGACTGAAGCTTTCTTT. V is TRBV5-1 and J is TRBJ1-1, with TRBD1 matching over 7 bases. From germline, CDR1 is SGHRS and CDR2 YFSETQ. The CDR3 spans 14 residues. The V gene end was trimmed by 4 bases and the J gene end by 5 bases; junction bases not matched to a gene: 8.

The rearrangement joins TRBV5-1 to TRBJ2-5; the D is unclear. This CDR3 region has 15 residues. V dropped 0 bases and J dropped 5 bases, with 14 bases sitting between them. In germline, CDR1 is SGHRS, CDR2 YFSETQ. The CDR3 DNA sequence: TGCGCCAGCAGCTTGGGTTCGGTAATTGGGGAGACCCAGTACTTC. Residues: CASSLGSVIGETQYF. The full variable domain, with the rest looked up from reference TRBV5-1 and TRBJ2-5, is KAGVTQTPRYLIKTRGQQVTLSCSPISGHRSVSWYQQTPGQGLQFLFEYFSETQRNKGNFPGRFSGRQFSNSRSEMNVSTLELGDSALYLCASSLGSVIGETQYFGPGTRLLVL.

This clone was found a few times. V is TRBV11-2 and J is TRBJ2-7; 8 bases map to TRBD1. CDR1 and CDR2 from the germline V gene are SGHAT and FQNNGV. The CDR3 sequence is 13 residues long. Losses at the gene ends were 5 bases for V and 6 bases for J; bases not matched to a gene: 6. This chain's CDR3 is CASSPGQALEQYV. The CDR3, as DNA: TGTGCCAGCAGCCCGGGACAGGCCCTCGAGCAGTACGTC.

This chain uses TRBV10-3 with TRBJ1-2; D is unclear. The germline gives CDR1 ENHRY, CDR2 SYGVKD. Trimming pared 6 bases from V and 6 bases from J, leaving 11 bases between. The CDR3 totals 12 residues. The CDR3 sequence is CAISPKGNGYTF. In DNA, the CDR3 is TGTGCCATCAGCCCTAAGGGAAATGGCTACACCTTC.

The chain employs TRBV2 and TRBJ1-4, with 7 bases fitting TRBD1. The CDR3 contains 14 residues. V lost 6 bases, J lost 5 bases, and 6 bases stayed unmatched. The germline V gene encodes CDR1 SNHLY and CDR2 FYNNEI. The CDR3: CASRVQGLNEKLFF. The CDR3 bases are TGTGCCAGCAGGGTACAGGGGCTCAATGAAAAACTGTTTTTT.

This clone occurred a few times. The genes are TRBV6-7 and TRBJ2-5, with D hard to call. TRBV6-7 qualifies as an ORF whose function is uncertain. The CDR3 has 9 residues. With 9 bases removed from V and 5 bases from J, the gap between germline ends came to 4 bases. In nucleotides, the CDR3 is TGTGCCAGGAAGGAGACCCAGTACTTC. The encoded protein is CARKETQYF.

The rearrangement uses TRBV19 and TRBJ2-2; D is possibly TRBD1 (6 bases). Germline values: CDR1 LNHDA, CDR2 SQIVND (reference sequence). The ends were cut back, 7 bases at V and 6 bases at J, with 15 bases in the middle. The CDR3 is made up of 14 amino acids. The CDR3, as DNA: TGTGCCAGTATCAGATCAGGGGCGGCCGGGGAGCTGTTTTTT. This translates into CASIRSGAAGELFF. The full variable domain, completed using reference TRBV19 and TRBJ2-2, is DGGITQSPKYLFRKEGQNVTLSCEQNLNHDAMYWYRQDPGQGLRLIYYSQIVNDFQKGDIAEGYSVSREKKESFPLTVTSAQKNPTAFYLCASIRSGAAGELFFGEGSRLTVL.

The rearrangement uses TRBV5-3 and TRBJ1-2; 7 bases fit TRBD1. TRBV5-3 is treated as an ORF (open reading frame) with a function not yet certain. CDR3 length: 12 residues. V lost 7 bases and J lost 5; bases outside the gene matches: 5. The CDR3 loop reads CARWTGSYGYTF. DNA of the CDR3: TGTGCCAGATGGACAGGTTCGTATGGCTACACCTTC.

The chain couples TRBV30 to TRBJ2-7, with TRBD2 identical over 15 bases. CDR1 is GTSNPN, CDR2 SVGIG, per germline (reference sequence). CDR3 size: 15 residues. V dropped 0 bases and J dropped 5; count of bases not matched to a gene: 2. The CDR3 region is CAWSVGTSGRHEQYV. The CDR3 DNA reads as TGTGCCTGGAGTGTGGGGACTAGCGGGAGGCACGAGCAGTACGTC.